This TCR beta chain was captured by sequencing in a study of blood T cell repertoires in COVID-19 (dated by TCRdb to the early 2020s). Concerning the study at large: Collaborator samples came from the United States, Italy and Spain and covered acute and convalescent phases of COVID-19. The prospective study material was composed of cDNA or gDNA derived from T cells, B-cell-depleted T cells, or PBMCs. The dataset comprised deeply sampled blood TCRbeta repertoires from subjects exposed to, actively infected with, or recovered from COVID-19. The sample metadata nearly always contained a de-identified subject ID, COVID-19 status, age in years and sex. The repertoires were released in a freely available public database intended as a resource for research on the immune response to SARS-CoV-2. HLA class I and class II types, where available, came from metadata supplied by the sample provider rather than from assay-based typing. The samples were drawn from the first 160 participants of the ongoing ImmuneRACE study and from 1,254 subjects provided by 6 global collaborators.

Taken from the germline V gene, the CDR1 and CDR2 loops are SGDLS and YYNGEE. The CDR3 has 15 amino acids, counting the end cysteine and phenylalanine. This entry keeps only the CDR3 DNA: 45 bases, framed from base 1. The V end gives up 0 bases and the J end 5 bases, leaving 5 bases in the junction not matched to a gene. Here is what the overall study found, with its caveats: How much clinical and demographic metadata was included differed by source and by participant, and the metadata was provided uncurated.

Notes on this clone: Its cognate antigen has yet to be identified. No base quality information exists; no much larger clone differs at one position.

TCRbeta CDR3 regions were amplified from genomic DNA by means of the immunoSEQ Assay, a bias-controlled multiplex PCR. Under the source paper's analysis protocol: Nucleated cell counts per sample were estimated from amplification of reference gene primers within the assay. To quantify the absolute abundance of each unique TCRbeta CDR3 rearrangement, sequence reads were collapsed and filtered. For each sample, productive Simpson clonality was calculated as the square root of Simpson's diversity index over productive rearrangements. Here the immuneACCESS table is served through TCRdb, limited to in-frame sequences with V and J called. Missing clones are a known gap in these copies; in checked studies unresolved V genes cover under half, and the rest lacks a known reason. V, J and clone size reflect that table, while D and trimming were determined from the DNA. This sample holds 490,000 or so clones; more than 75% were observed only once. The ten largest make up approximately 2% of the sample.

Enrolling through a virtual design, the prospective study's participants ranged in age from roughly 18 to 95 years and lived across 24 United States geographic areas. In the prospective study, participants were assigned to cohorts based on the clinical history participants reported in a screening survey and a study questionnaire. Recovered participants in ImmuneRACE Cohort 3 were defined as having two consecutive negative NP/OP PCR tests, clearance from a healthcare professional, or resolution of symptoms. In the prospective study, mobile phlebotomists collected whole blood, serum and a nasopharyngeal or oropharyngeal swab from each participant. Additional blood draws and questionnaires over an approximately 2-month period could optionally be provided by prospective study participants. Before DNA extraction, blood samples from the prospective study were shipped at room temperature or frozen.

Material: PBMCs or T cells enriched from blood (not recorded which). The source is a middle-aged woman who had recovered from COVID-19. This receptor chain uses TRBV9 and TRBJ1-5; 7 of the junction bases match TRBD1. The bases read TGTGCCAGCAGCGTAGCTGCGCAGGGGGATCAGCCCCAGCATTTT. Protein translation: CASSVAAQGDQPQHF.